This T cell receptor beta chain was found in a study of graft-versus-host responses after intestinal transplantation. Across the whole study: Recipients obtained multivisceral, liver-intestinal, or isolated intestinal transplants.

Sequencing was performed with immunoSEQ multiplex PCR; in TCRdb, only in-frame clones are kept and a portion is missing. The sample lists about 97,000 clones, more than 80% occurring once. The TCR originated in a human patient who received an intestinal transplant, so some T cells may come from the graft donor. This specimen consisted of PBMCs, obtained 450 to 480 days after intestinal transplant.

The CDR3, as DNA: TGTGCCAGCCGCCCGGGGGGATACAATGAGCAGTTCTTC. Amino acids: CASRPGGYNEQFF. J is TRBJ2-1 and V is TRBV2; 7 bases line up with TRBD2. The length of the CDR3 is 13 residues. V lost 8 bases and J lost 4; bases outside the gene matches: 5. Germline CDR1 and CDR2: SNHLY and FYNNEI.